Included here is one T cell receptor beta chain sequence, with context. In the original workflow: Reference gene primer amplification gave nucleated cell count estimates. The repertoire was sequenced with immunoSEQ multiplex PCR; TCRdb's copy has only in-frame clones and lacks some. V and J calls and clone size are copied from that table; D and trimming were computed from the DNA. The data hold about 35,000 clones, with about four fifths observed a single time. This specimen comes from a study of blood T cell repertoires in COVID-19. About the research overall: Specimens from acute and convalescent COVID-19 originated in the United States, Italy and Spain. In each case, the material was cDNA or gDNA derived from T cells, B-cell-depleted T cells, or PBMCs.

The sequencing input was peripheral blood. The source is a man aged 45 to 65 with acute or convalescent COVID-19.

DNA for the CDR3: TGTGCCTGGAGTACTAGCGGGGGGGCAGATACGCAGTATTTT. Protein product: CAWSTSGGADTQYF. This chain connects TRBV30 to TRBJ2-3; 13 positions agree with TRBD2. The CDR3 runs 14 residues. Germline CDR1 GTSNPN, CDR2 SVGIG (reference sequence). V shed 2 bases, J shed 4 bases, and the junction held 0 bases outside the gene matches.